This T cell receptor beta chain was sequenced during a study of blood T cells in healthy people across ages. General study points: There was a strong correlation between TCR beta diversity and naive T cell percentage. Measured against age, TCR beta diversity per million T cells decreased in a roughly linear manner.

Primers used in a second PCR of roughly 6 to 12 cycles were a sample-barcoded 5' primer and a J-beta primer mix. TCRdb analysed the 5' RACE reads with MiXCR anew, one entry per CDR3 protein. The repertoire has 650,000 to 900,000 distinct CDR3 sequences, about 62% of them found once; the top ten carry 28%. Concerning this clonotype itself: Its specificity is unknown.

Total RNA, at least 6 micrograms per sample, was extracted from PBMCs. This CDR3 is 15 amino acids long. CDR1 is MNHEY, CDR2 SVGEGT, per germline. V lost 2 bases, J lost 6 bases, and 15 bases lay in between. This receptor was identified in a young man in good health. The chain has TRBV6-2 or TRBV6-3 and TRBJ2-3, with no clear D. Sequencing was done on a sample of blood. The CDR3 DNA follows: TGTGCCAGCAGTTACAATTTTTTAGTCGTTGATACGCAGTATTTT. Residues: CASSYNFLVVDTQYF.